This entry describes one T cell receptor (beta chain). Its antigen remains unknown. This sample was taken from a study of cytomegalovirus exposure and HLA in healthy donors. Study as a whole: In a previous analysis, 117 million unique TCR beta sequences were found from 150 million to 200 million T cells. Notes on the study in general: The authors assumed roughly uniform sequencing depth across donors for presence/absence analyses.

This CDR3 contains 17 residues. Germline values: CDR1 SSHAT, CDR2 FNYEAQ (reference sequence). The trim removed 4 bases at V and 4 bases at J, leaving 4 bases unmatched. Researchers ran the PCR with 60 Vbeta and 13 Jbeta primers. Assay: immunoSEQ multiplex PCR; the TCRdb copy retains only in-frame clones and omits some. The profile covers approximately 260,000 clones, with about 90% appearing a single time and about 1.7% taken by the ten largest. Nominal health characterized the donors when sampled, though unrecorded immune exposures were likely. The chain joins TRBV7-7 to TRBJ2-1; 16 positions match TRBD2. This sequence originates from a girl aged 2 to 10 in good health and CMV-seronegative. The sample comprised PBMCs. DNA for the CDR3: TGTGCCAGCAGCTCGGGACTAGCGGGAGGGTCATACAATGAGCAGTTCTTC. Translated, it gives CASSSGLAGGSYNEQFF.